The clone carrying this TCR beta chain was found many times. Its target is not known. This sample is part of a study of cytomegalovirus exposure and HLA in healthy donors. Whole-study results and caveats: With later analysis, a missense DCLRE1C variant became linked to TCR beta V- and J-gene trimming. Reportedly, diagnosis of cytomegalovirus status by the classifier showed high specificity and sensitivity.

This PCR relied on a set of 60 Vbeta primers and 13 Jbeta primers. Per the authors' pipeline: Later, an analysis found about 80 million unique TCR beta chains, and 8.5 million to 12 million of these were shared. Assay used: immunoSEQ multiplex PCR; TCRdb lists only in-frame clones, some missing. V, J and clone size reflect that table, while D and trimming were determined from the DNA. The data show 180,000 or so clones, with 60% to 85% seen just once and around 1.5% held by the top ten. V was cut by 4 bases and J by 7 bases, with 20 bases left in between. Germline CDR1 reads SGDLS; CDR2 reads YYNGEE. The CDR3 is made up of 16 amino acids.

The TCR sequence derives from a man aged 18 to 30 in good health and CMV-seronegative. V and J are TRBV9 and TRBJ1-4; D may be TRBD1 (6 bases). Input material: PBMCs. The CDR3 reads CASSLESSGAREKLFF. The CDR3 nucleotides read TGTGCCAGCAGCTTAGAATCTTCAGGGGCGCGTGAAAAACTGTTTTTT.